This T cell receptor beta chain was sequenced in a study of blood T cell repertoires in COVID-19. Study details: COVID-19 samples from acute and convalescent phases originated in the United States, Italy and Spain. Sample material is recorded as cDNA or gDNA derived from T cells, B-cell-depleted T cells, or PBMCs.

Study processing details: Reference gene primers were amplified, and this amplification served to estimate nucleated cell counts. The repertoire was sequenced with immunoSEQ multiplex PCR; TCRdb's copy has only in-frame clones and lacks some. V, J and clone size are taken as reported in that table, and D and trimming were inferred from the DNA itself. Of fewer than 130,000 clones listed, 87% were seen once; the top ten hold 4% to 5%. The CDR3 is 16 residues long. Germline V gene sequence: CDR1 SGHTA, CDR2 FQGTGA. J gave up 0 bases and V 5 bases, and 9 bases lay outside the gene matches. Sequenced sample: peripheral blood. The sequence was obtained from a human donor in a cohort sampled during active COVID-19. The chain combines TRBV7-3 with TRBJ2-7, with 8 nucleotides matching TRBD2. The CDR3: CASSHSGDSPSYEQYF. CDR3 nucleotide sequence: TGTGCCAGCAGCCATAGCGGGGACTCCCCCTCCTACGAGCAGTACTTC. The whole variable domain, remainder taken from reference TRBV7-3 and TRBJ2-7, is GAGVSQTPSNKVTEKGKYVELRCDPISGHTALYWYRQSLGQGPEFLIYFQGTGAADDSGLPNDRFFAVRPEGSVSTLKIQRTERGDSAVYLCASSHSGDSPSYEQYFGPGTRLTVT.